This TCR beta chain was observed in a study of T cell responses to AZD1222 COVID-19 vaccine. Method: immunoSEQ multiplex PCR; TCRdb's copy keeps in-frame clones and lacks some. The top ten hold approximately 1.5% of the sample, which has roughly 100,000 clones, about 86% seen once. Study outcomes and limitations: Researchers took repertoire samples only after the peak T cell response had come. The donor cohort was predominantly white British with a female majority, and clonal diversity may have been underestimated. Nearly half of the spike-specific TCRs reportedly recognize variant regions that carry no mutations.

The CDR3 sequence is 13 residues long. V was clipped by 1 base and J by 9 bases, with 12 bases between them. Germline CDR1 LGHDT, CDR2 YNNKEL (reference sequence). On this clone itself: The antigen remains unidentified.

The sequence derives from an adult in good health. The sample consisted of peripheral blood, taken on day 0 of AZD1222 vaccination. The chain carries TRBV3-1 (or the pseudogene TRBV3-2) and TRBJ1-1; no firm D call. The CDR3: CASSQGLSLKAFF. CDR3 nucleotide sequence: TGTGCCAGCAGCCAAGGTTTGAGTCTCAAAGCTTTCTTT.